A selection of T cell receptor beta chains follows, all from one sample in a study of shared clonotypes between healthy human individuals. Generated by immunoSEQ multiplex PCR, the TCRdb table keeps only in-frame clones and is missing some. This table holds some 2 million clones, less than 95% found once. Sequencing input: naive CD8+ T cells sorted from blood. The origin of the receptors is a man between 18 and 35 years old in good health. Both conserved end residues are part of each CDR3. A D gene is named only where the DNA matches it firmly. Clone size is stated in some rows and not others, as once, few, many or a class when expanded.

D gene: NA
J gene: TRBJ1-4
V gene: TRBV6-1
clone size: once
CDR3 DNA: TGTGCCAGCAGTGAAAAGGGACGGGCAGGTCGCGATGAAAAACTGTTTTTT
CDR3 protein: CASSEKGRAGRDEKLFF

D gene: TRBD2
J gene: TRBJ2-2
V gene: TRBV19
clone size: NA
CDR3 DNA: TGTGCCAGTAGAACCCGACTAGCGGGAGGACGTGGCACCGGGGAGCTGTTTTTT
CDR3 protein: CASRTRLAGGRGTGELFF

D gene: TRBD1
J gene: TRBJ2-1
V gene: TRBV7-7
clone size: NA
CDR3 DNA: TGTGCTAGCAGCCCCAGACAGGGGGTTTTGAAGAATGAGCAGTTCTTC
CDR3 protein: CASSPRQGVLKNEQFF

D gene: TRBD2
J gene: TRBJ2-3
V gene: TRBV4-1
clone size: NA
CDR3 DNA: TGCGCCAGCAAAAAGGCAGCGGGGGAAGATACGCAGTATTTT
CDR3 protein: CASKKAAGEDTQYF

D gene: NA
J gene: TRBJ2-1
V gene: TRBV7-6
clone size: NA
CDR3 DNA: TGTGCCAGCAGCTTAGTGGCAGGGTGGAATGAGCAGTTCTTC
CDR3 protein: CASSLVAGWNEQFF

D gene: TRBD2
J gene: TRBJ2-1
V gene: TRBV19
clone size: NA
CDR3 DNA: TGTGCCAGTAGTATTATTAGCGGGTCTCTCGGTGAGCAGTTCTTC
CDR3 protein: CASSIISGSLGEQFF

D gene: NA
J gene: TRBJ1-1
V gene: TRBV30
clone size: NA
CDR3 DNA: TGTGCCTGGGGGACTCCTTATGTGAACACTGAAGCTTTCTTT
CDR3 protein: CAWGTPYVNTEAFF

D gene: NA
J gene: TRBJ1-1
V gene: TRBV9
clone size: NA
CDR3 DNA: TGTGCCAGCAGCGCCGAGGGGGAGGACACTGAAGCTTTCTTT
CDR3 protein: CASSAEGEDTEAFF

D gene: NA
J gene: TRBJ2-3
V gene: TRBV6-6
clone size: NA
CDR3 DNA: TGTGCCAGCAGTATGGGACGGACAGATACGCAGTATTTT
CDR3 protein: CASSMGRTDTQYF

D gene: TRBD1
J gene: TRBJ2-1
V gene: TRBV5-8
clone size: NA
CDR3 DNA: TGTGCCAGCCGGACAGGGATGTTGGATGAGCAGTTCTTC
CDR3 protein: CASRTGMLDEQFF

D gene: TRBD1
J gene: TRBJ2-7
V gene: TRBV18
clone size: NA
CDR3 DNA: TGTGCCAGCTCACCATCCGGGACAGGGACCTACGAGCAGTACTTC
CDR3 protein: CASSPSGTGTYEQYF

D gene: NA
J gene: TRBJ2-7
V gene: TRBV5-4
clone size: once
CDR3 DNA: TGTGCCAGCAGCCCGGATGGGGGCGGTGAGCAGTACTTC
CDR3 protein: CASSPDGGGEQYF

D gene: NA
J gene: TRBJ2-7
V gene: TRBV6-5
clone size: NA
CDR3 DNA: TGTGCCAGCAGTTGGGGACGGAACTACGAGCAGTACTTC
CDR3 protein: CASSWGRNYEQYF

D gene: TRBD1
J gene: TRBJ2-5
V gene: TRBV29-1
clone size: NA
CDR3 DNA: TGCAGCGTTGAAGAGGGCGGACAGGGCTGGGGGGAGACCCAGTACTTC
CDR3 protein: CSVEEGGQGWGETQYF

D gene: NA
J gene: TRBJ1-1
V gene: TRBV9
clone size: NA
CDR3 DNA: TGTGCCAGCAGCGTAGGTTTTGCGACTGAAGCTTTCTTT
CDR3 protein: CASSVGFATEAFF

D gene: NA
J gene: TRBJ2-4
V gene: TRBV7-2
clone size: NA
CDR3 DNA: TGTGCCAGCAGCGGAGGCCAGGAGCTAGTCAAAAACATTCAGTACTTC
CDR3 protein: CASSGGQELVKNIQYF